One sample yielded the 6 T cell receptor beta chains listed below, sequenced in a study of T-cell reconstitution after alpha-beta-depleted transplantation in children. Library preparation (for TCRbeta) was performed with unique molecular identifiers. TCRdb fed the PCR reads into MiXCR, producing one record per CDR3 protein. The sample lists approximately 80,000 distinct CDR3 sequences, roughly 14% seen once, with 25% to 30% in the top ten. The source material was PBMCs, mostly from graft donor cells, sampled 180 days after TCRalphabeta/CD19-depleted stem cell transplant. The receptors were gathered from a male patient between 2 and 10 years old who had a stem cell transplant for acute lymphoblastic leukemia, so the T cells may come from the graft donor.

J is TRBJ2-7 and V is TRBV5-1, with 9 bases that match TRBD1. Per germline, CDR1 SGHRS and CDR2 YFSETQ. V lost 2 bases, J lost 1 base, and 4 bases stayed unmatched. The CDR3 length is 15 residues. The CDR3 coding sequence is TGCGCCAGCAGCTTCAAGGGGACAGGGTCCTACGAGCAGTACTTC. This encodes CASSFKGTGSYEQYF.

This clonotype was detected ten times or more. The chain links TRBV10-3 to TRBJ1-5, with D perhaps TRBD1 (5 bases). Germline V lookup: CDR1 ENHRY, CDR2 SYGVKD. V lost 6 bases and J lost 7, with 13 bases in between. This CDR3 has 13 amino acids. The CDR3 loop reads CAISGQGQQPQHF. The CDR3 DNA follows: TGTGCCATCAGCGGACAAGGTCAACAGCCCCAGCATTTT.

The chain joins TRBV18 to TRBJ2-7; 12 bases match TRBD2. Looked up from germline, CDR1 is KGHSH and CDR2 is LQKENI. There are 15 residues in the CDR3. V was pared by 5 bases and J by 2 bases, with 4 bases of the junction left unmatched. The CDR3 DNA follows: TGTGCCAGCTCAGCATCTAGCGGGGGGGCCTACGAGCAGTACTTC. It translates to CASSASSGGAYEQYF.

The table lists this clonotype with many counts. The chain joins TRBV20-1 to TRBJ2-7; D is perhaps TRBD2 (6 bases). Looked up from germline, CDR1 is DFQATT and CDR2 is SNEGSKA (reference sequence). The CDR3 totals 14 residues. V was shortened by 0 bases and J by 5 bases, with 14 bases between the two germline ends. The CDR3 reads CSARDLRGGDEQYF. The CDR3 bases are TGCAGTGCTAGAGATCTGCGGGGCGGAGACGAGCAGTACTTC.

This clonotype was found many times. V usage is TRBV7-2 and J usage is TRBJ2-5; tentatively, D is TRBD1 (6 bases). CDR1 is SGHTA, CDR2 FQGNSA, per germline. Deletions cut 1 base from V and 5 bases from J, with 17 bases between. This CDR3 region has 16 residues. The CDR3 nucleotides read TGTGCCAGCAGCTTAGAATATCTTTGGGGGCGGGAGACCCAGTACTTC. Its translation: CASSLEYLWGRETQYF. The complete variable domain, with remaining parts taken from reference TRBV7-2 and TRBJ2-5, reads GAGVSQSPSNKVTEKGKDVELRCDPISGHTALYWYRQSLGQGLEFLIYFQGNSAPDKSGLPSDRFSAERTGGSVSTLTIQRTQQEDSAVYLCASSLEYLWGRETQYFGPGTRLLVL.

This rearrangement joins TRBV6-5 to TRBJ1-5; TRBD1 might be the D (6 bases). There are 14 residues in the CDR3. V was shortened by 4 bases and J by 4 bases, with 11 bases between the two germline ends. Germline CDR1 is MNHEY and CDR2 is SVGAGI. The CDR3 is CASSLRGENQPQHF. As DNA, the CDR3 is TGTGCCAGCAGTTTGAGGGGGGAGAATCAGCCCCAGCATTTT.